This T cell receptor (beta chain) came from a study of cytomegalovirus exposure and HLA in healthy donors. Study outcomes and limitations: Several of the most significant clusters appeared linked to common viral pathogens, based on a later analysis. When analyzed later, the rates of TCR association showed variation by HLA locus, with DRB1 the most and HLA-C the fewest.

Note on this clone: Antigen specificity is unknown.

The CDR3 extends over 13 amino acids. Germline CDR1 MGHRA, CDR2 YSYEKL. With 1 base removed from V and 8 bases from J, the gap between germline ends came to 8 bases. It was with 60 Vbeta and 13 Jbeta primers that the PCR ran. Produced via immunoSEQ multiplex PCR; TCRdb's table is partial and in-frame only. This sample contains more than 65,000 clones. Sequenced sample: PBMCs. The chain is built from TRBV4-1 and TRBJ1-4; D is ambiguous. This TCR was sampled from a man aged 35 to 55 in good health and CMV-seronegative. The CDR3 protein is CASSQVPREKLFF. CDR3 DNA: TGCGCCAGCAGCCAAGTACCTCGGGAAAAACTGTTTTTT.